This T cell receptor (beta chain) was captured by sequencing in a study of T cell responses to AZD1222 COVID-19 vaccine. Overall study findings and caveats: No repertoire was sampled before or during the peak T cell response, only after it. Once two AZD1222 doses were given, Spike-specific TCR breadth and depth went up.

The method was immunoSEQ multiplex PCR; TCRdb's version includes in-frame clones alone and lacks a portion of them. The table lists 85,000 to 100,000 clones, about 72% of them singletons, with 20% to 25% in the top ten. Notes on this clone: Its antigen is still unknown.

The receptor was derived from an adult in good health. The material sequenced was peripheral blood, taken on day 0 of AZD1222 vaccination.

CDR3 sequence (DNA): TGTGCCAGCAGTGCACAGGGCGATCAGCCCCAGCATTTT. Its protein is CASSAQGDQPQHF. The chain links TRBV6-4 to TRBJ1-5, with a weak D call TRBD1 (6 bases). This CDR3 has 13 residues. Germline lookup yields CDR1 MRHNA and CDR2 SNTAGT. Trimming took 4 bases from V and 5 from J, leaving 9 bases between them.